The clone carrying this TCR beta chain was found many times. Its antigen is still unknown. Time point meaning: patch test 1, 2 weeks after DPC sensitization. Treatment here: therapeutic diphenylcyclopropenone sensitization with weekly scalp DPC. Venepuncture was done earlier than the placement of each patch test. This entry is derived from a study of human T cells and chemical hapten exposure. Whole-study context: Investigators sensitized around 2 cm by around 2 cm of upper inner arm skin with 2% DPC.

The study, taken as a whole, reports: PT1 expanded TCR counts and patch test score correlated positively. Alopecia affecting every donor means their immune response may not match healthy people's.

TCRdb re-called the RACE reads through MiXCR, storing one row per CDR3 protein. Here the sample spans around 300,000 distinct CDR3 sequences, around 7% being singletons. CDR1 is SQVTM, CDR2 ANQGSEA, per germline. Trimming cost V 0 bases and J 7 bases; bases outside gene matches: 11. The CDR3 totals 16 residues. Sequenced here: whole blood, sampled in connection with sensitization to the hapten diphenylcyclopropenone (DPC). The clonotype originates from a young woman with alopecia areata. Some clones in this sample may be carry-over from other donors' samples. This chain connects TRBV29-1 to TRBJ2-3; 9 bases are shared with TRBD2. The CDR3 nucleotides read TGCAGCGTTGAAGATGTCAACGGCGGGGGGGCATATACGCAGTATTTT. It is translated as CSVEDVNGGGAYTQYF.